A selection of T cell receptor beta chains follows, all from one sample in a study of blood T cells in healthy people across ages. TCRdb ran MiXCR on the 5' RACE reads and lists one entry per CDR3 protein. The data hold 500,000 to 700,000 distinct CDR3 sequences, with 25% to 30% observed a single time. Sample: blood. The receptors shown here come from a woman aged 80 or over in good health. CDR3s include the opening cysteine and the closing phenylalanine or tryptophan. Each record gives: CDR3 length, V gene, CDR3 protein.

17 TRBV5-6 CASSRQGANSGANVLTF
12 TRBV30 CAWTAENYGYTF
15 TRBV20-1 CSARGSLVEGREQYF
16 TRBV5-6 CASSPTWGALNYGYTF
17 TRBV9 CASSVAARDREHTEAFF
15 TRBV5-1 CASSFSSGGSYEQYF
15 TRBV5-6 CASSLDTSGANVRTF
16 TRBV27 CASSLWSTRALYEQYF
11 TRBV20-1 CSASGLTEQFF
11 TRBV14 CASSQSTEAFF
13 TRBV20-1 CSARHRDSNGQFF
15 TRBV25-1 CASSQLKTGASPLHF
16 TRBV5-6 CASSLRGRKQVHEQYF
15 TRBV7-9 CASSSAGGEREKLFF
13 TRBV12-3/TRBV12-4 CASSLAQGLKAFF
15 TRBV20-1 CSARAPGPSTDTQYF
17 TRBV27 CASSLTVRRNFQETQYF
15 TRBV28 CASSTTGRRRYGYTF
15 TRBV7-9 CASSLDTAAVGTQYF
14 TRBV2 CASSELQGNQPQHF
11 TRBV28 CAITGNYGYTF
13 TRBV30 CAWRGPFHETQYF
15 TRBV28 CASSLPGTSWEKLFF
16 TRBV5-1 CASSLMGGPSYNEQFF
14 TRBV12-3/TRBV12-4 CASSSPGTPGTQYF
14 TRBV20-1 CSGTRDRGYNEQFF
14 TRBV10-3 CAISDGQGRETQYF
14 TRBV25-1 CASSVQGWDTEAFF
14 TRBV5-1 CASSHSGGGDEQFF
16 TRBV20-1 CSARDWAPGAKNIQYF
15 TRBV6-1 CASSEEIGTDTEAFF
15 TRBV6-6 CASRGATSGANVLTF
11 TRBV5-1 CASSLTGEQYF
14 TRBV20-1 CSARVIGTEETQYF
15 TRBV7-2 CASSLSGSAGDEQFF
17 TRBV5-4 CASSLVQGYAANTEAFF
10 TRBV20-1 CSASGGGYTF
17 TRBV20-1 CSARDLRAFDDSYEQYF
15 TRBV14 CASSQATGTPYEQYF
16 TRBV20-1 CSAKQLGTENTGELFF
14 TRBV20-1 CSASDMSPKNIQYF
11 TRBV6-2/TRBV6-3 CASSSGVGAFF
12 TRBV29-1 CSVSGLSYEQYF
15 TRBV9 CASSVADSRYNEQFF
18 TRBV9 CASSAGSRDRGKDEKLFF
12 TRBV6-2/TRBV6-3 CASPTYGGGYTF
16 TRBV9 CASSRGTGSGYGEAFF
14 TRBV18 CASSPRSGPYERYF
17 TRBV5-1 CASSLSGGVSSTDTQYF
15 TRBV5-1 CASSSTDPGRETQYF
16 TRBV10-3 CAISDPYRGEGETQYF
14 TRBV9 CASSERGRVETQYF